This entry is about one TCR beta chain. No antigen is known for it. The data originate from a study of regulatory T cells in long-lasting Graves disease. Study results and limitations: Less diverse TCR repertoires were seen in persistent Graves' patients than in newly diagnosed ones.

Time point defined: newly diagnosed GD, antithyroid drugs for less than 3 months. The authors made the TCR library using RNA they extracted from PBMCs. The authors built TCR beta libraries using iRepertoire HTBI primers and Arm-PCR of CDR3 regions. TCRdb reprocessed the multiplex PCR reads via MiXCR and lists one record per CDR3 protein. The sample includes under 800,000 distinct CDR3 sequences, approximately 15% seen only once; the top ten take 15% to 20%. Germline values: CDR1 SGHRS, CDR2 YFSETQ. Losses at the gene ends were 7 bases for V and 3 bases for J; bases not matched to a gene: 9. The CDR3 is 14 residues long. These data were also reused for a study on T cells in Graves' hyperthyroidism and ophthalmopathy. From that study: A set of HTBI primers served as the primers for a first-round RT-PCR of the TCR CDR3.

The starting material was peripheral blood mononuclear cells (PBMCs), obtained at new diagnosis, from a patient treated with antithyroid drugs. The chain recombines TRBV5-1 with TRBJ2-7; 8 bases match TRBD1. The receptor was derived from a woman under 40 with Graves disease. CDR3 bases: TGCGCCAGCGCTGCGGGGACAGGAAACTACGAGCAGTACTTC. This encodes CASAAGTGNYEQYF.